This TCR beta chain comes out of a study of cytomegalovirus exposure and HLA in healthy donors. A multiplex PCR was run with 60 Vbeta primers and 13 Jbeta primers. Sequencing was performed with immunoSEQ multiplex PCR; in TCRdb, only in-frame clones are kept and a portion is missing. The sample lists about 140,000 clones, roughly three quarters occurring once. The germline V gene has CDR1 PRHDT and CDR2 FYEKMQ (reference sequence). The CDR3 totals 14 residues. The sequencing sample was made of PBMCs. The V call is TRBV13, the J call TRBJ2-5, with D hard to call. The DNA end is more similar to TRBJ2-7, so the J call may be wrong. The sequence came from a woman aged 40 to 49 in good health and CMV-seronegative. The CDR3 loop reads CASSPLGNLYEQYF. As DNA, the CDR3 is TGTGCCAGCAGCCCTCTAGGCAACCTCTACGAGCAGTACTTC.